Included here is one T cell receptor (beta chain) sequence, with context. Genomic DNA provided the template from which TCR beta VDJ and CDR3 profiles were obtained. One entry per CDR3 protein, called by TCRdb with MiXCR from the reads. Of approximately 270,000 distinct CDR3 sequences listed, about 56% are singletons. CDR1 and CDR2 (germline): SGHVS, FQNEAQ. Germline trimming cut 5 bases from V and 5 bases from J; bases unmatched to any gene: 7. This CDR3 has 14 residues. The sample belongs to a study of CD8+CD57+ T cells in acquired aplastic anemia. The rearrangement links TRBV7-8 to TRBJ2-3; TRBD1 matches at 7 bases. The receptor's source is a human donor with severe aplastic anemia or a healthy control (not recorded which). The sequenced sample was sorted CD4+, CD8+, or CD8+CD57+ T cells (not recorded which) from PBMCs. CDR3 bases: TGTGCCAGCAGCCCAGACAGGGTGGTAGATACGCAGTATTTT. This sequence encodes CASSPDRVVDTQYF. Filled out from reference TRBV7-8 and TRBJ2-3, the complete variable domain reads GAGVSQSPRYKVAKRGQDVALRCDPISGHVSLFWYQQALGQGPEFLTYFQNEAQLDKSGLPSDRFFAERPEGSVSTLKIQRTQQEDSAVYLCASSPDRVVDTQYFGPGTRLTVL.